A selection of T cell receptor beta chains follows, all from one sample in a study of control samples from healthy donors and cancer patients. Sequenced by immunoSEQ multiplex PCR; TCRdb stores in-frame clones only, minus some. The sample has under 200,000 clones; just under 95% are singletons. Sample: blood. The receptors shown here come from a woman aged 40 to 50 in good health. Each CDR3 is given with its conserved first and last residue. D genes are given only for firm matches. A row's size may be missing; if present it is once, few, many or a size class.

D: -; V: TRBV19; J: TRBJ1-1; size: -; DNA: TGTGCCAGTAGTTTCTTCGCCGACACTGAAGCTTTCTTT; CDR3: CASSFFADTEAFF
D: TRBD1; V: TRBV3-1/TRBV3-2; J: TRBJ1-2; size: -; DNA: TGTGCCAGCAGCCAGGGACCCAGGGGGGACTATGGCTACACCTTC; CDR3: CASSQGPRGDYGYTF
D: -; V: TRBV30; J: TRBJ2-2; size: -; DNA: TGTGCCTGGAGTGTACGGCTCTACGGGGAGCTGTTTTTT; CDR3: CAWSVRLYGELFF
D: -; V: TRBV29-1; J: TRBJ2-1; size: -; DNA: TGCAGCGTTGCCCCATACAATGAGCAGTTCTTC; CDR3: CSVAPYNEQFF
D: -; V: TRBV20-1; J: TRBJ2-5; size: -; DNA: TGCAGTGCTAGTAGTATGGGGGAGACCCAGTACTTC; CDR3: CSASSMGETQYF
D: TRBD2; V: TRBV5-1; J: TRBJ2-1; size: once; DNA: TGCGCCAGCAGCCCTTTAGCGGGAGCCGCGAATGAGCAGTTCTTC; CDR3: CASSPLAGAANEQFF
D: -; V: TRBV6-5; J: TRBJ1-1; size: -; DNA: TGTGCCAGCAGTTACTCGAAAGCCGTGAACACTGAAGCTTTCTTT; CDR3: CASSYSKAVNTEAFF
D: -; V: TRBV10-3; J: TRBJ2-2; size: -; DNA: TGTGCCACCACGCTCGGGGACCCCACCGGGGAGCTGTTTTTT; CDR3: CATTLGDPTGELFF
D: -; V: TRBV6-5; J: TRBJ1-4; size: -; DNA: TGTGCCAGCAGGTTGGATGAAAAACTGTTTTTT; CDR3: CASRLDEKLFF
D: TRBD1; V: TRBV29-1; J: TRBJ1-2; size: -; DNA: TGCAGCGTTGAAGGGGAGCAGGGGGCTTTTGGCTACACCTTC; CDR3: CSVEGEQGAFGYTF
D: -; V: TRBV10-3; J: TRBJ2-2; size: -; DNA: TGTGCCATCAGTGAGTCGTCGCGGGCCGGGGAGCTGTTTTTT; CDR3: CAISESSRAGELFF
D: -; V: TRBV5-1; J: TRBJ2-5; size: -; DNA: TGCGCCAGCAGCTTGACGGGGAGGACTATACAAGAGACCCAGTACTTC; CDR3: CASSLTGRTIQETQYF
D: -; V: TRBV5-6; J: TRBJ1-2; size: -; DNA: TGTGCCAGCAGCTTGGGCTTCTATGGCTACACCTTC; CDR3: CASSLGFYGYTF
D: -; V: TRBV4-3; J: TRBJ1-3; size: -; DNA: TGCGCCAGCAGCCAAGAGACTCGAAGCTCTGGAAACACCATATATTTT; CDR3: CASSQETRSSGNTIYF
D: TRBD1; V: TRBV5-4; J: TRBJ1-3; size: -; DNA: TGTGCCAGCAGGCTGACAGGGAGCTCTGGAAACACCATATATTTT; CDR3: CASRLTGSSGNTIYF
D: TRBD1; V: TRBV6-5; J: TRBJ1-6; size: -; DNA: TGTGCCAGCAGTTCCTACGGGACAGGGGCTAAGTCACCCCTCCACTTT; CDR3: CASSSYGTGAKSPLHF
D: TRBD1; V: TRBV7-9; J: TRBJ2-4; size: once; DNA: TGTGCCAGCAGCGCACAAGGGGGCCTAGCCAAAAACATTCAGTACTTC; CDR3: CASSAQGGLAKNIQYF
D: -; V: TRBV11-2; J: TRBJ1-5; size: -; DNA: TGTGCCAGCAGCACCTCGGACAGCAATCAGCCCCAGCATTTT; CDR3: CASSTSDSNQPQHF
D: -; V: TRBV4-1; J: TRBJ2-1; size: once; DNA: TGCGCCAGCAGGGAGGGGTCTGGCAATGAGCAGTTCTTC; CDR3: CASREGSGNEQFF
D: TRBD1; V: TRBV6-6; J: TRBJ1-5; size: -; DNA: TGTGCCAGCAGTCCACAGGGGAGGAGGCAGCCCCAGCATTTT; CDR3: CASSPQGRRQPQHF
D: -; V: TRBV27; J: TRBJ1-5; size: -; DNA: TGTGCCAGCAGTTTTTCTGGACTCAATCAGCCCCAGCATTTT; CDR3: CASSFSGLNQPQHF
D: -; V: TRBV10-3; J: TRBJ2-2; size: once; DNA: TGTGCCATCAGTGACTCCTCCGGGGAGCTGTTTTTT; CDR3: CAISDSSGELFF
D: -; V: TRBV5-1; J: TRBJ2-3; size: -; DNA: TGCGCCAGCAGCTTAGGACCGAGCACAGATACGCAGTATTTT; CDR3: CASSLGPSTDTQYF
D: TRBD2; V: TRBV7-9; J: TRBJ2-1; size: -; DNA: TGTGCCAGCAGCTACGGACTAGCGGGAGGGGCTGAGAATCGGAATGAGCAGTTCTTC; CDR3: CASSYGLAGGAENRNEQFF
D: -; V: TRBV6-2/TRBV6-3; J: TRBJ2-2; size: -; DNA: TGTGCCAGCAGTTACTCGTCATCGAGACAACTCAACACCGGGGAGCTGTTTTTT; CDR3: CASSYSSSRQLNTGELFF
D: -; V: TRBV4-1; J: TRBJ2-7; size: -; DNA: TGCGCCAGCAGCCAAGAAATACAGGGATGGTACGAGCAGTACTTC; CDR3: CASSQEIQGWYEQYF
D: -; V: TRBV27; J: TRBJ2-7; size: once; DNA: TGTGCCAGCAGCCCCGGAGATGGCAAGCAGTACTTC; CDR3: CASSPGDGKQYF
D: -; V: TRBV3-1/TRBV3-2; J: TRBJ1-1; size: once; DNA: TGTGCCAGCAGGCTAGGGGGTCTCACTGAAGCTTTCTTT; CDR3: CASRLGGLTEAFF
D: -; V: TRBV9; J: TRBJ1-6; size: -; DNA: TGTGCCAGCAGCGATGGACAGCCTTATAATTCACCCCTCCACTTT; CDR3: CASSDGQPYNSPLHF
D: -; V: TRBV19; J: TRBJ1-2; size: once; DNA: TGTGCCAGTAGTATGGGGGGCGCGAGCTATGACTACACCTTC; CDR3: CASSMGGASYDYTF
D: -; V: TRBV7-7; J: TRBJ2-5; size: -; DNA: TGTGCCAGCAGCTTTACTAGGAATGGAAAAGAGACCCAGTACTTC; CDR3: CASSFTRNGKETQYF
D: -; V: TRBV19; J: TRBJ1-5; size: -; DNA: TGTGCCAGTATGGTAGGAGGACCAAATCAGCCCCAGCATTTT; CDR3: CASMVGGPNQPQHF
D: TRBD2; V: TRBV6-1; J: TRBJ2-5; size: -; DNA: TGTGCCAGCAGTGACGCAGCGGGAGGAGGAGAGACCCAGTACTTC; CDR3: CASSDAAGGGETQYF
D: -; V: TRBV6-5; J: TRBJ2-5; size: -; DNA: TGTGCCAGCTCTAGTCACGAGACCCAGTACTTC; CDR3: CASSSHETQYF
D: TRBD1; V: TRBV10-3; J: TRBJ2-3; size: -; DNA: TGTGCCATGAGCCCCGCGACAGGGATACCAATTACAGATACGCAGTATTTT; CDR3: CAMSPATGIPITDTQYF
D: TRBD2; V: TRBV9; J: TRBJ2-5; size: -; DNA: TGTGCCAGCAGCGTAAATAGCGGGGGTCGGGAGGAGACCCAGTACTTC; CDR3: CASSVNSGGREETQYF
D: -; V: TRBV15; J: TRBJ1-4; size: -; DNA: TGTGCCTCCCGGTCGAGGGAACTTGCAACTAATGAAAAACTGTTTTTT; CDR3: CASRSRELATNEKLFF
D: TRBD1; V: TRBV7-2; J: TRBJ1-1; size: -; DNA: TGTGCCAGCAGCTTCGGGACAGGGCGTTCAGCTTTCTTT; CDR3: CASSFGTGRSAFF
D: -; V: TRBV6-2/TRBV6-3; J: TRBJ2-3; size: -; DNA: TGTGCCAGCAGTTCAACGGACCTAGGTACGCAGTATTTT; CDR3: CASSSTDLGTQYF
D: -; V: TRBV18; J: TRBJ1-3; size: -; DNA: TGTGCCAGCTCACCACAGTCCGGGAGCTCTGGAAACACCATATATTTT; CDR3: CASSPQSGSSGNTIYF
D: TRBD1; V: TRBV19; J: TRBJ1-1; size: -; DNA: TGTGCCAGTAGGCGACAGGGGCAGGCTGAAGCTTTCTTT; CDR3: CASRRQGQAEAFF
D: -; V: TRBV9; J: TRBJ2-5; size: -; DNA: TGTGCCAGCAGCGGCACAGGTACAGAGACCCAGTACTTC; CDR3: CASSGTGTETQYF
D: TRBD1; V: TRBV27; J: TRBJ1-1; size: -; DNA: TGTGCCAGCAGTCCTAATGTTATAACAGGGGGCTTAACTGAAGCTTTCTTT; CDR3: CASSPNVITGGLTEAFF
D: TRBD1; V: TRBV3-1/TRBV3-2; J: TRBJ1-1; size: -; DNA: TGTGCCAGCAGCCAAGACGGACAGGGCAGGGAAGAAGCTTTCTTT; CDR3: CASSQDGQGREEAFF
D: TRBD2; V: TRBV27; J: TRBJ2-1; size: -; DNA: TGTGCCAGCAGTTTATACTCCCTAGCGGGAGGAATTGAGCAGTTCTTC; CDR3: CASSLYSLAGGIEQFF
D: -; V: TRBV2; J: TRBJ2-6; size: once; DNA: TGTGCCAGCAGCTCGAATGCTGGGGCCAACGTCCTGACTTTC; CDR3: CASSSNAGANVLTF
D: -; V: TRBV7-2; J: TRBJ2-7; size: -; DNA: TGTGCCAGCAGCAAGGAAAAGGATTCCTACGAGCAGTACTTC; CDR3: CASSKEKDSYEQYF
D: -; V: TRBV25-1; J: TRBJ2-3; size: -; DNA: TGTGCCAGCAGTGAACTTGCGGGATATACGCAGTATTTT; CDR3: CASSELAGYTQYF
D: -; V: TRBV12-5; J: TRBJ2-1; size: -; DNA: TGTGCTAGTGGTTTGGTACCTGACAGGCGAGAGCAGTTCTTC; CDR3: CASGLVPDRREQFF